This T cell receptor (beta chain) is drawn from a study of siplizumab effects on memory and regulatory T cells. Only one count was recorded for this clone. What it binds is not known. Losses at the gene ends were 5 bases for V and 1 base for J; bases not matched to a gene: 14. Germline assignment: CDR1 MDHEN and CDR2 SYDVKM. This CDR3 comprises 18 residues. Only in-frame clones appear in the TCRdb table, and some are missing; sequencing was by immunoSEQ multiplex PCR. The sample shows 80,000 to 130,000 clones, 75% to 95% of them seen only once. Study findings and constraints: Mappable CD4+ clones that were alloreactive averaged around 70% Treg-derived with siplizumab versus approximately 27% in controls.

The clonotype originates from a human donor in good health. Some clones in this sample may be carry-over from other donors' samples. The chain links TRBV28 to TRBJ2-3, with 8 bases aligning to TRBD1. Source material: CD4+ T cells sorted from blood. This chain's CDR3 is CASSPRREQGAGTDTQYF. CDR3 sequence (DNA): TGTGCCAGCAGTCCCCGCCGCGAGCAGGGGGCGGGCACAGATACGCAGTATTTT.